Below, one T cell receptor (beta chain) is given with its context. What it binds is unknown. The sample carries other DNA sequences with the same CDR3. V gave up 0 bases and J gave up 1 base, with 6 bases separating them. The V gene's germline CDR1 is MNHEY and CDR2 SVGAGI. The CDR3 consists of 15 residues. The data were taken from a study of shared clonotypes between healthy human individuals. At the level of the study: For every donor, three CD4 naive, three CD4 memory, two CD8 naive and one CD8 memory plates were used.

General observations from the study: Non-shared clonotypes displayed generation probabilities falling below those of clonotypes present in all four donors.

The method was immunoSEQ multiplex PCR; TCRdb's version includes in-frame clones alone and lacks a portion of them. The profile shows some 2,000,000 clones, roughly 96% of them singletons. The sequence derives from a man aged 18 to 30 in good health. Sequencing was performed on naive CD4+ T cells sorted from blood. Subset meaning: CD45RA+ positively selected. J is TRBJ2-2 and V is TRBV6-5; no reliable D call. The CDR3 region has the DNA TGTGCCAGCAGTTACTCCTTAGTGAACACCGGGGAGCTGTTTTTT. Amino acids: CASSYSLVNTGELFF.